This is a list of T cell receptor beta chains from one sample in a study of T cell repertoires in cytomegalovirus infection. No cognate antigen is known for these TCRs. Each CDR3 protein is one row after TCRdb ran MiXCR on the reads. Altogether roughly 68,000 distinct CDR3 sequences are present, around 20% being singletons, with the ten largest covering roughly 73%. The input for sequencing was CD8+ T cells from cultured PBMCs, taken from culture after CMV antigen stimulation. These receptors came from a human donor in good health (CMV status not recorded). Some clones in this sample may be carry-over from other donors' samples. Both conserved end residues are trimmed from each CDR3. Where a row states a size, it is once, few, many or the class of an expanded clone; other rows omit it.

j_gene | v_gene | abundance | CDR3aa
TRBJ1-1 | TRBV7-9 | few | ASYRANTEAF
TRBJ2-3 | TRBV6-6 | NA | ASSYAGLAGVLTDTQY
TRBJ1-3 | TRBV7-9 | NA | ASSLMPAGSSGNTIY
TRBJ1-1 | TRBV6-1 | NA | ASSVVRYYMNTEAF
TRBJ2-1 | TRBV6-8 | NA | ASTAVYNEQF
TRBJ1-1 | TRBV12-3/TRBV12-4 | few | ASSSTATSEAF
TRBJ2-7 | TRBV4-2 | NA | ASSQGRLANEQY
TRBJ2-2 | TRBV7-9 | few | ASSLREGLNTGELF
TRBJ2-7 | TRBV10-3 | few | AISEIGGSYEQY
TRBJ1-1 | TRBV10-3 | few | AISEQRAETEAF
TRBJ1-1 | TRBV11-3 | NA | ASSEGTATEAF
TRBJ1-1 | TRBV6-2/TRBV6-3 | few | ASSWTGRNTEAF
TRBJ2-7 | TRBV20-1 | NA | SARGGAHSYEQY
TRBJ2-1 | TRBV6-5 | NA | ASSYFAGQKGYNEQF
TRBJ2-2 | TRBV2 | few | ANRQNTGELF
TRBJ1-2 | TRBV10-3 | few | ASGSGTVRNYGYT
TRBJ1-1 | TRBV7-2 | many | ASSRPSMNTEAF
TRBJ2-4 | TRBV11-2 | once | ASSLEPGVTRNIQY
TRBJ1-1 | TRBV4-1 | NA | ASSQEVNTEAF
TRBJ1-5 | TRBV7-2 | few | ASSSDVDFMGQPQH
TRBJ2-5 | TRBV7-2 | NA | ASSSDVWGTLLQETQY
TRBJ1-5 | TRBV6-2/TRBV6-3 | NA | ASSYRDSNQPQH
TRBJ1-1 | TRBV7-2 | many | ASSQGRNTEAF
TRBJ1-5 | TRBV6-2/TRBV6-3 | few | ASSRCRDCGNQPQH
TRBJ2-7 | TRBV7-2 | NA | ASSLGRSGGTYEQY
TRBJ2-1 | TRBV10-3 | NA | AISESGHPYSYNEQF
TRBJ1-5 | TRBV7-8 | NA | ASSELGTLNQPQH
TRBJ2-1 | TRBV6-2/TRBV6-3 | many | ASSAQGEPSWNEQF
TRBJ2-5 | TRBV6-6 | NA | ASSYLGQQETQY
TRBJ2-7 | TRBV6-8 | NA | ASSPGQASYEQY
TRBJ2-7 | TRBV7-9 | few | ASSPDRGIDEQY
TRBJ2-1 | TRBV7-9 | NA | ASSLSSGAYNEQF
TRBJ1-1 | TRBV6-2/TRBV6-3 | NA | AIAGTGGTEAF
TRBJ2-3 | TRBV10-3 | medium-sized | AISPTSGGTDTQY
TRBJ2-1 | TRBV6-1 | NA | ASSYGGNEQF
TRBJ2-3 | TRBV6-6 | few | ASSYWPQRGAGTDTQY